One sample yielded the 32 T cell receptor beta chains listed below, sequenced in a study of CXCR3-negative and CXCR3-positive naive CD8 T cells. cDNA libraries for TRB were generated by 5' RACE incorporating UMI labels. TCRdb reworked the 5' RACE reads into one entry per CDR3 protein, no DNA. The sample features fewer than 10,000 distinct CDR3 sequences, with 2% to 3% in its top ten. Sequencing was carried out using naive CXCR3- CD8+ T cells from blood. Subset given: CD45RO-CCR7+CD27+CD95- naive CD8+ T cells lacking CXCR3 (TNR3-). The receptors were gathered from a human donor in good health. Some clones in this sample may be carry-over from other donors' samples.

The genes are TRBV29-1 and TRBJ1-1; lacking DNA, the TRBD1 call made by TCRdb goes unchecked. Germline V gives CDR1 SQVTM, CDR2 ANQGSEA. The CDR3 length is 15 residues. The CDR3 protein is CSVEDPWTGYTEAFF.

This clonotype counts as medium-sized (0.01 to 0.1%) by frequency. The chain has TRBV28 and TRBJ1-1. Germline lookup yields CDR1 MDHEN and CDR2 SYDVKM. The CDR3 consists of 12 residues. The CDR3 sequence is CASSLWGRPAFF.

This rearrangement joins TRBV11-2 to TRBJ2-7. This CDR3 comprises 13 residues. In germline, CDR1 is SGHAT, CDR2 FQNNGV. The CDR3 region is CASSNRGTYEQYF. Together with reference TRBV11-2 and TRBJ2-7, the CDR3 gives the full variable domain: EAGVAQSPRYKIIEKRQSVAFWCNPISGHATLYWYQQILGQGPKLLIQFQNNGVVDDSQLPKDRFSAERLKGVDSTLKIQPAKLEDSAVYLCASSNRGTYEQYFGPGTRLTVT.

This sequence joins TRBV7-7 and TRBJ2-5; the D gene TCRdb calls, TRBD1, cannot be checked with no DNA. This CDR3 contains 16 residues. Germline CDR1 is SSHAT and CDR2 is FNYEAQ (reference sequence). The CDR3 is CASSLGTVGVGETQYF.

The V and J genes are TRBV20-1 and TRBJ2-7; TCRdb's D call of TRBD2 is untestable without DNA. The CDR3 is made up of 14 amino acids. CDR1 and CDR2 (germline): DFQATT, SNEGSKA (reference sequence). The CDR3 region is CSARERQVPYEQYF.

The J gene is TRBJ2-1, the V gene TRBV28; as DNA is missing, the TRBD2 call by TCRdb cannot be tested. The germline V gene encodes CDR1 MDHEN and CDR2 SYDVKM. The CDR3 covers 15 residues. The CDR3 is CASTLDRGPYNEQFF.

Considering frequency, this clonotype is medium-sized (0.01 to 0.1%). The genes are TRBV28 and TRBJ2-1; TCRdb returns TRBD1, unconfirmable since there is no DNA. Germline V gives CDR1 MDHEN, CDR2 SYDVKM. The CDR3 is 16 residues long. The CDR3 region is CASSITGQSSYNEQFF.

Frequency places this clonotype as medium-sized. Here the CDR3 reads CSVEWASGPSYNEQFF. V and J are TRBV29-1 and TRBJ2-1; the D call of TRBD2 rests on TCRdb alone, since no DNA is present to check it. The CDR3 totals 16 residues. Germline V lookup: CDR1 SQVTM, CDR2 ANQGSEA.

The chain recombines TRBV4-3 with TRBJ2-3. The CDR3 contains 11 residues. The V gene's germline CDR1 is LGHNA and CDR2 YSLEER. This CDR3 is CASNRGVTQYF.

This clonotype is medium-sized by frequency. This rearrangement joins TRBV27 to TRBJ1-1; there is no DNA to check the TCRdb D call of TRBD1. The germline V gene encodes CDR1 MNHEY and CDR2 SMNVEV (reference sequence). The CDR3 extends over 15 amino acids. The CDR3 loop is CASSSLTGVNTEAFF.

According to its frequency, this clonotype is medium-sized. This rearrangement joins TRBV6-8 to TRBJ2-5; TCRdb's D gene call, TRBD1, goes unchecked for lack of DNA. The CDR3 covers 17 residues. CDR1 and CDR2 (germline): MNHGY, SAAAGT. The CDR3 spells CASSYKGGAARKETQYF.

The V call is TRBV29-1, the J call TRBJ2-1; TCRdb's D call, TRBD2, is unchecked because there is no DNA. Looked up from germline, CDR1 is SQVTM and CDR2 is ANQGSEA. CDR3 length equals 14 residues. The CDR3 spells CSVRTSGFYNEQFF.

V gene TRBV29-1 combines with J gene TRBJ2-7. There are 15 residues in the CDR3. The germline CDR1 and CDR2 sequences are SQVTM and ANQGSEA. The CDR3 protein is CSVEDPAGGSYEQYF.

This clonotype shows up as medium-sized (0.01 to 0.1%) by frequency. This chain uses TRBV29-1 with TRBJ2-1; the TCRdb D gene call, TRBD1, has no DNA to confirm it. The CDR3 runs 14 residues. Looked up from germline, CDR1 is SQVTM and CDR2 is ANQGSEA. The CDR3 here is CSVPSGGLNNEQFF.

V and J are TRBV29-1 and TRBJ2-1; lacking DNA, the TRBD2 call made by TCRdb goes unchecked. The CDR3 spans 13 residues. Per the germline V gene, CDR1 is SQVTM and CDR2 is ANQGSEA. CDR3: CSVTSGTYNEQFF.

The chain employs TRBV29-1 and TRBJ2-7; TCRdb indicates TRBD1, and absent DNA this call remains unverified. This CDR3 comprises 14 residues. Per germline, CDR1 SQVTM and CDR2 ANQGSEA. CDR3 protein: CSVEDGRRPYEQYF.

J is TRBJ2-1 and V is TRBV12-3 or TRBV12-4; TCRdb's D gene call, TRBD1, goes unchecked for lack of DNA. This CDR3 comprises 14 residues. The CDR3 loop reads CASSFGRGSHEQFF.

The rearrangement joins TRBV7-7 to TRBJ2-2. The CDR3 has 15 residues. Germline lookup yields CDR1 SSHAT and CDR2 FNYEAQ (reference sequence). CDR3 loop: CASSLDSLNTGELFF.

This sequence joins TRBV29-1 and TRBJ2-7; TCRdb reports TRBD2, a call that lacks DNA to check it against. From germline, CDR1 is SQVTM and CDR2 ANQGSEA. The CDR3 contains 16 residues. The CDR3 spells CSVEDSRGRGTYEQYF.

This clonotype is called medium-sized based on its frequency. The V call is TRBV15, the J call TRBJ2-5. Germline CDR1 reads LNHNV; CDR2 reads YYDKDF (reference sequence). The CDR3 spans 15 residues. CDR3 sequence: CATSRGSGDQETQYF.

Considering frequency, this clonotype is medium-sized (0.01 to 0.1%). V is TRBV29-1 and J is TRBJ1-1; TCRdb designates TRBD1, a call that cannot be tested without DNA. The germline gives CDR1 SQVTM, CDR2 ANQGSEA. The CDR3 consists of 16 residues. CDR3 sequence reads: CSVDLQSGQGGTEAFF.

This clonotype registers medium-sized by frequency. This chain uses TRBV3-1 with TRBJ2-5; TCRdb picks TRBD2, but there is no DNA to check that call. The CDR3 loop spans 17 amino acids. Germline assignment: CDR1 LGHDT and CDR2 YNNKEL (reference sequence). The CDR3 sequence is CASSQVSLAGPQETQYF.

This clonotype is identified as medium-sized from frequency. This chain connects TRBV18 to TRBJ1-1. The CDR3 loop spans 12 amino acids. CDR1 is KGHSH and CDR2 is LQKENI in the germline V gene. CDR3 loop: CASSPQNTEAFF.

The chain joins TRBV19 to TRBJ2-1; the D call from TCRdb, TRBD2, cannot be confirmed without DNA. The V gene's germline CDR1 is LNHDA and CDR2 SQIVND (reference sequence). CDR3 size: 15 residues. The CDR3 region is CASSPGLAGGGEQFF.

This clonotype ranks as medium-sized in terms of frequency. The chain employs TRBV29-1 and TRBJ1-1. Germline V CDR1 and CDR2: SQVTM, ANQGSEA. The CDR3 is 15 residues long. The CDR3: CSVGPIVLANTEAFF.

The chain employs TRBV18 and TRBJ2-3; the D gene TCRdb calls, TRBD2, cannot be checked with no DNA. Germline CDR1 KGHSH, CDR2 LQKENI. This CDR3 has 16 amino acids. CDR3 region: CASSLASTSSTDTKYF.

This clonotype ranks as medium-sized (0.01 to 0.1%) in terms of frequency. The chain has TRBV29-1 and TRBJ2-3; TCRdb returns TRBD1, unconfirmable since there is no DNA. CDR3 length: 13 amino acids. Germline-derived CDR1 and CDR2 are SQVTM and ANQGSEA. The CDR3 is CSADRGPTDTQYF.

This clonotype is called medium-sized based on its frequency. V usage is TRBV29-1 and J usage is TRBJ2-1; TCRdb indicates TRBD1, and absent DNA this call remains unverified. This CDR3 has 16 residues. Germline CDR1 reads SQVTM; CDR2 reads ANQGSEA. This CDR3 reads CSVLHPGQLNLGEQFF.

By frequency, this clonotype is medium-sized. V usage is TRBV29-1 and J usage is TRBJ2-3. This CDR3 spans 15 amino acids. Germline V gives CDR1 SQVTM, CDR2 ANQGSEA. CDR3 loop: CSVCDGCGHTDTQYF.

The chain has TRBV2 and TRBJ1-4; TCRdb lists TRBD1, though no DNA is available to test this call. This CDR3 spans 14 amino acids. Germline CDR1 is SNHLY and CDR2 is FYNNEI. The CDR3 region is CASSGAGPNEKLFF. Full variable domain (remainder filled in from reference TRBV2 and TRBJ1-4): EPEVTQTPSHQVTQMGQEVILRCVPISNHLYFYWYRQILGQKVEFLVSFYNNEISEKSEIFDDQFSVERPDGSNFTLKIRSTKLEDSAMYFCASSGAGPNEKLFFGSGTQLSVL.

The V and J genes are TRBV5-1 and TRBJ2-4; no DNA is available, so the TRBD2 call from TCRdb remains unchecked. Per the germline V gene, CDR1 is SGHRS and CDR2 is YFSETQ. This CDR3 is 14 amino acids long. This CDR3 is CASTEIGRENIQYF.

The genes are TRBV5-1 and TRBJ2-3; the D call from TCRdb, TRBD2, cannot be confirmed without DNA. CDR3 length equals 17 residues. From germline, CDR1 is SGHRS and CDR2 YFSETQ. CDR3 residues: CASALFPSGVGTDTQYF.